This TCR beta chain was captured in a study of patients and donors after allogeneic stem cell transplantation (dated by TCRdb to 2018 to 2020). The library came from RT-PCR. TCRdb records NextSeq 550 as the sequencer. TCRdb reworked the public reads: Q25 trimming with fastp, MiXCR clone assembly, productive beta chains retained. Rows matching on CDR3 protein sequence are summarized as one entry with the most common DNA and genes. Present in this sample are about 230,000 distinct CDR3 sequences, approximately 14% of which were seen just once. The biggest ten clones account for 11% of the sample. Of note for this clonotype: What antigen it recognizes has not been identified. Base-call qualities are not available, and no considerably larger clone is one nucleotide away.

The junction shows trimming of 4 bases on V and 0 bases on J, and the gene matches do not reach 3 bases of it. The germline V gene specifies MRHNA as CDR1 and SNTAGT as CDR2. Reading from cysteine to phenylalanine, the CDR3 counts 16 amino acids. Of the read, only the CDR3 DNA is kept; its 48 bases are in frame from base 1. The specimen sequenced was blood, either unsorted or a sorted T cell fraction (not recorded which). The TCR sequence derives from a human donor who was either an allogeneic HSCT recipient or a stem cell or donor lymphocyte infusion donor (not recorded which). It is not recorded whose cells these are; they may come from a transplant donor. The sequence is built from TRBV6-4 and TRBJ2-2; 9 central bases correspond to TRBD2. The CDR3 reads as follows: CASSVLAGSNTGELFF. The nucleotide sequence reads TGTGCCAGCAGTGTCCTAGCGGGGTCGAACACCGGGGAGCTGTTTTTT.